This T cell receptor beta chain was captured by sequencing in a study of cytomegalovirus exposure and HLA in healthy donors. General study findings and limits: Sequence variants that were highly shared formed a cluster that was likely a sequencing artifact. Accurate HLA-A and HLA-B prediction from TCR beta sequences was reported for most subjects. Fewer N-insertions (relative to the roughly 670-donor mean) were reportedly seen in an Asian-associated ancestry cluster in a later analysis.

PCR employed 60 Vbeta and 13 Jbeta primers. The data were produced by immunoSEQ multiplex PCR, yet TCRdb's version contains in-frame clones alone and is incomplete. The profile shows some 150,000 clones, 55% to 80% of them singletons. The V and J ends lost 2 bases and 5 bases, in that order; junction bases with no gene match: 3. The CDR3 length is 15 residues. The germline V gene has CDR1 MNHNS and CDR2 SASEGT. This clone was observed a few times. Its antigen is still unknown. The TCR comes from a woman aged 60 to 75 in good health and CMV-seropositive. Sequenced sample: PBMCs. The chain links TRBV6-1 to TRBJ2-2; 9 positions agree with TRBD1. The CDR3 region is CASSERQGVTGELFF. The DNA of the CDR3 is TGTGCCAGCAGTGAAAGACAGGGGGTTACCGGGGAGCTGTTTTTT.